This TCR beta chain was found in a study of T cell responses to AZD1222 COVID-19 vaccine (dated by TCRdb to the early 2020s). About the full investigation: AZD1222 recipients whose second dose came at about 4 weeks and those whose second dose came at about 12 weeks were combined into one group, since spike-specific TCR depth and breadth did not differ between the two schedules. TCR sequencing was performed for roughly 250 trial participants, of whom 200 to 220 were given two doses of AZD1222 and about 25 were given two doses of MenACWY control vaccine. Trial participants were enrolled into age subgroups of 18-55, 56-69 and 70-plus years, which contained about 150, 27 and 61 TCR-sequenced participants, respectively. The paper as a whole reports these results and caveats: In the small 56-69-year group, the increase in depth fell short of significance, most likely because of low power. Because no day 14 peak-response samples were available, the repertoires could be characterized only after the peak T cell response. Participants were mostly white British and included more females than males, and it was suggested by the authors that clonal diversity may have been underestimated. Vaccine-associated CD4 TCRs spanned the whole spike protein, with dominant responses in regions 160-218 and 743-854. Conclusions about previously exposed vaccinees are limited, since just 5 to 7 AZD1222 recipients were seropositive for SARS-CoV-2 at baseline. After two AZD1222 doses, spike-specific TCR breadth and depth were significantly higher than at day 0 and than in MenACWY recipients. Reportedly, almost half of the unique spike-specific TCRs recognized epitopes lying outside the regions that are mutated in the B.1.351 and B.1.1.7 variants.

This clone was counted once. There is no known antigen for this receptor. No base quality values were provided; no much bigger clone lies one nucleotide off. The sample's time point, from its label and the paper: baseline before first vaccination. The vaccinee samples were drawn from two UK trials, COV001 and COV002, one of which was a single-blind randomized controlled phase 2/3 trial testing AZD1222 (ChAdOx1 nCoV-19) in healthy adults. Trial participant PBMC samples were collected at day 0 and day 28 after the second dose for TCRbeta chain sequencing. V is reduced by 0 bases and J by 5 bases, leaving a spacing of 4 bases between them. The CDR3 covers 12 residues, taking in both the cysteine and the phenylalanine. Of all the DNA, just the CDR3 is kept, 36 bases in frame from base 1. The germline V gene (reference sequence) gives CDR1 as SEHNR and CDR2 as FQNEAQ. The CDR3 regions of human TCRbeta chains were analyzed by immunosequencing. The original pipeline was this. Repertoire TCRs were matched against a reference library of SARS-CoV-2-specific TCRs generated with the MIRA antigen-specificity platform. Breadth was defined as the fraction of unique TCRs that were SARS-CoV-2-associated. Depth was defined as the fraction of total T cells that were SARS-CoV-2-associated. Each spike-specific TCR was assigned to its reactive spike region and to a CD4 or CD8 class using the MIRA data. Log10-transformed breadth and depth values were compared by one-way ANOVA with Sidak's multiple comparisons tests. TCRdb re-hosts the immuneACCESS table, in-frame sequences only. Its copies lack some clones; in the studies checked, an unresolved V gene accounts for under half of them, and the cause for the rest is not known. V, J and clone size are those of that table, while D and trimming were read from the DNA. This sample gives 99,000 or so clones in total; around 89% of them show up just once. The top ten clones comprise 18% of the sample.

Rearrangement joined TRBV7-9 to TRBJ1-1, with no confidently assigned D gene. This TCR came from an adult in good health. Sequencing was performed on peripheral blood, taken on day 0 of AZD1222 vaccination. CDR3 protein: CASSLAETEAFF. The DNA sequence is given as TGTGCCAGCAGCTTAGCCGAAACTGAAGCTTTCTTT. With the portions outside the CDR3 filled from the reference TRBV7-9 and TRBJ1-1 genes, the complete variable region becomes DTGVSQNPRHKITKRGQNVTFRCDPISEHNRLYWYRQTLGQGPEFLTYFQNEAQLEKSRLLSDRFSAERPKGSFSTLEIQRTEQGDSAMYLCASSLAETEAFFGQGTRLTVV.